This T cell receptor beta chain was obtained from a study of vaccination and CD4 T cells after COVID-19. Between the trimmed V and J ends, which lost 3 bases and 3 bases, there was a span of 6 bases. The CDR3 loop spans 11 amino acids. Germline CDR1 reads DFQATT; CDR2 reads SNEGSKA (reference sequence). TCRdb re-called the PCR reads through MiXCR, storing one row per CDR3 protein. Of tens of thousands of distinct CDR3 sequences detected, roughly 64% appear once; the ten largest clones hold approximately 1%. This sample comprised CD4+ T cells from blood, obtained before SARS-CoV-2 vaccination. This clonotype originated in a human donor who had recovered from COVID-19. The rearrangement uses TRBV20-1 and TRBJ2-7; D call uncertain. CDR3 nucleotide sequence: TGCAGTGCTAGTAGCCGCTACGAGCAGTACTTC. The encoded protein is CSASSRYEQYF.